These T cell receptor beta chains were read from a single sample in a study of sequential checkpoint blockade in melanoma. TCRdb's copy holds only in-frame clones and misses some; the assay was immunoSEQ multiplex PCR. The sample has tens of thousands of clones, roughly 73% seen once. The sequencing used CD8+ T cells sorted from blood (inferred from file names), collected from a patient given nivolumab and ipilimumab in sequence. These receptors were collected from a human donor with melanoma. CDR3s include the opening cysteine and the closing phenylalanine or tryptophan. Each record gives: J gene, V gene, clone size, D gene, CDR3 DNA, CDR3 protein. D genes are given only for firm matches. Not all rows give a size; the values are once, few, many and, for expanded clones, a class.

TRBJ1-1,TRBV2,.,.,TGTGCCAGCCCCAATGGAGGGGAGAACACTGAAGCTTTCTTT,CASPNGGENTEAFF
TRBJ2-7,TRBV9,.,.,TGTGCCAGCAGCTCTGCCGCGGGCGAGCAGTACTTC,CASSSAAGEQYF
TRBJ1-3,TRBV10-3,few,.,TGTGCCATCAATCCCGCAGGAGGAAACACCATATATTTT,CAINPAGGNTIYF
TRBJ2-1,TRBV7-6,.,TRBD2,TGTGCCAGCAGCCCGTTGGTAGCGGGGGGCCTTTACAATGAGCAGTTCTTC,CASSPLVAGGLYNEQFF
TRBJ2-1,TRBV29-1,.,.,TGCAGCGTTTTTGGACAGTCCGACTCCTACAATGAGCAGTTCTTC,CSVFGQSDSYNEQFF
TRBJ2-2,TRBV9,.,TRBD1,TGTGCCAGCAGCGTTTCAGGGGGCTCAAACACCGGGGAGCTGTTTTTT,CASSVSGGSNTGELFF
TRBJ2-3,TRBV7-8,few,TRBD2,TGTGCCAGCAGCTTAGCGCTAGGTACGGGGGGGTCAGATACGCAGTATTTT,CASSLALGTGGSDTQYF
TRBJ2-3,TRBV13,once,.,TGTGCCAGCAGCGCCCGGGGGGGGGACAGTCCCACAGATACGCAGTATTTT,CASSARGGDSPTDTQYF
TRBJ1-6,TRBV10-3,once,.,TGTGCCATCAGTGGAAGAGGAGGGGAGGCTAATTCACCCCTCCACTTT,CAISGRGGEANSPLHF
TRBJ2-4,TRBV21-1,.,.,TGTGCCAGTAGCGAGGATTTTGTAGCCAAAAACATTCAGTACTTC,CASSEDFVAKNIQYF
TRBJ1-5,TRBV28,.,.,TGTGCCAGCAGTTTGAGGGTCCAGCATTTT,CASSLRVQHF
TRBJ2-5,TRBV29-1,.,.,TGCAGCGTGAGAGGGAATAAAGAGACCCAGTACTTC,CSVRGNKETQYF
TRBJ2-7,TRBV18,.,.,TGTGCCAGCTCACAAAACGGACTTTCGGGGACCTACGAGCAGTACTTC,CASSQNGLSGTYEQYF
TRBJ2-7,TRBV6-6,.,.,TGTGCCAGCAGGCTCGGGACTTTAGACGAGCAGTACTTC,CASRLGTLDEQYF
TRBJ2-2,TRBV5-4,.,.,TGTGCCAGCAGCCCCAGACCACAGGGTTCGGGCACCGGGGAGCTGTTTTTT,CASSPRPQGSGTGELFF
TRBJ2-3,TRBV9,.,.,TGTGCCAGCAGCGTATATTACACAGATACGCAGTATTTT,CASSVYYTDTQYF
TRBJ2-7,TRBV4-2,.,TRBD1,TGTGCCAGCAGCCAAGTTGACAGGGACCCCTACGAGCAGTACTTC,CASSQVDRDPYEQYF
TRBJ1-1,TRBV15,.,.,TGTGCCACCAGGAGGGCCATGAACACTGAAGCTTTCTTT,CATRRAMNTEAFF
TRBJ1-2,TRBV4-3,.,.,TGCGCCAGCAGCCCCGACACGACAGGCTATGGCTACACCTTC,CASSPDTTGYGYTF
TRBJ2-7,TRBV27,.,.,TGTGCCAGCAGTTTAGAATGGGGCTCAGACGAGCAGTACTTC,CASSLEWGSDEQYF
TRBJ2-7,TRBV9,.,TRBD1,TGTGCCAGCAGCGTAGGAGGGACAGCCTCCTACGAGCAGTACTTC,CASSVGGTASYEQYF
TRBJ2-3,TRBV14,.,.,TGTGCCAGCAGCTCGTTGGGCACGCAGTATTTT,CASSSLGTQYF
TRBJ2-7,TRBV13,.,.,TGTGCCAGCAGCCCTCCCGGACAAGGAAACGAGCAGTACTTC,CASSPPGQGNEQYF
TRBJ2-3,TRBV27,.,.,TGTGCCAGCAGTCCAGTCGCCGGCCAGGGGGGTAATACGCAGTATTTT,CASSPVAGQGGNTQYF
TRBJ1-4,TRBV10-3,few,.,TGTGCCATCAGTGAGTCCGCGGGGTCTAATGAAAAACTGTTTTTT,CAISESAGSNEKLFF
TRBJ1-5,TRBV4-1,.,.,TGCGCCAGCAGCCAAGAAGGAAACAGAAATCAGCCCCAGCATTTT,CASSQEGNRNQPQHF
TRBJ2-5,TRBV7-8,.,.,TGTGCCAGCAGCTTAACAGGAGTGAGAGTCCAAGAGACCCAGTACTTC,CASSLTGVRVQETQYF
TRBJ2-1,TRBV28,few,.,TGTGCCAGCAGCCGGGAGAGCTACAATGAGCAGTTCTTC,CASSRESYNEQFF
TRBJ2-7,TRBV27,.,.,TGTGCCAGCAGTCCGCAGGGGTGGACCTCCTACGAGCAGTACTTC,CASSPQGWTSYEQYF
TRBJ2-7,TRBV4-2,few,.,TGTGCCAGCAGCCAAGGGGCGGGCCAGAACGAGCAGTACTTC,CASSQGAGQNEQYF
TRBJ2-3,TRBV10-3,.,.,TGTGCCATCAGCCAAGCGGGTACTAGCACAGATACGCAGTATTTT,CAISQAGTSTDTQYF
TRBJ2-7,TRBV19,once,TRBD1,TGTGCCAGTAGTATAGATCTAGGGACAGGCTACGAGCAGTACTTC,CASSIDLGTGYEQYF
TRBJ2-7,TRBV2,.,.,TGTGCCAGCAGTGAAGTCAACGAGCAGTACTTC,CASSEVNEQYF
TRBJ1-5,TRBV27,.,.,TGTGCCAGCAGTTTAGACAGCGCCAATCAGCCCCAGCATTTT,CASSLDSANQPQHF
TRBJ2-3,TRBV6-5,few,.,TGTGCCAGCAGTTATCCCGTCAGCCGAGGGCGAGATACGCAGTATTTT,CASSYPVSRGRDTQYF
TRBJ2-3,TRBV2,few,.,TGTGCCAGCAGTGAGATGGGGAGGGATACGCAGTATTTT,CASSEMGRDTQYF
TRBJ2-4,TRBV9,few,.,TGTGCCAGCAGCCCAGGGGGGAACATTCAGTACTTC,CASSPGGNIQYF
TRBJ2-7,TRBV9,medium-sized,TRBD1,TGTGCCAGCAGCGCGGGACAGGGGGTAGGCGAGCAGTACTTC,CASSAGQGVGEQYF
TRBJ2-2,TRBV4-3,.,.,TGCGCCAGCAGCCAAGTATGGGGTGGCGCGGGAAAAACCGGGGAGCTGTTTTTT,CASSQVWGGAGKTGELFF
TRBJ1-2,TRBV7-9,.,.,TGTGCCAGCAGCTTATACAAGGGAGGGCGACACTATGGCTACACCTTC,CASSLYKGGRHYGYTF
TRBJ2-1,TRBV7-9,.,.,TGTGCCAGCAGCCATCCCGCGGGGACCTACAATGAGCAGTTCTTC,CASSHPAGTYNEQFF
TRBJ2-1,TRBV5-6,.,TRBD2,TGTGCCAGCAGCCCGGGACTAGCGGTGTTATACAATGAGCAGTTCTTC,CASSPGLAVLYNEQFF
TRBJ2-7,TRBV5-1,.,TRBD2,TGCGCCAGCAGCACACCGGGACTAGCGGGATACGAGCAGTACTTC,CASSTPGLAGYEQYF
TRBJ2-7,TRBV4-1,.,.,TGCGCCAGCAGCCAAGATCCAGGAGGGAGCAACGAGCAGTACTTC,CASSQDPGGSNEQYF
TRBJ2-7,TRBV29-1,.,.,TGCAGCGTTGATACAGGGTCCTCCTACGAGCAGTACTTC,CSVDTGSSYEQYF
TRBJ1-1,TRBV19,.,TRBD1,TGTGCCAGTAGTTCGACAGGGGGGCCCACTGAAGCTTTCTTT,CASSSTGGPTEAFF
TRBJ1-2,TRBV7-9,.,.,TGTGCCAGCAGCCCAGGAAGGTATGGCTACACCTTC,CASSPGRYGYTF
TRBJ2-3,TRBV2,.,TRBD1,TGTGCCGGCCGGGACAGTCCGACCGATACGCAGTATTTT,CAGRDSPTDTQYF
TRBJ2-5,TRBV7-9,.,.,TGTGCCAGCAGCTTAATCGGAGAGACCCAGTACTTC,CASSLIGETQYF
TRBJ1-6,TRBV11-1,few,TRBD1,TGTGCCAGCAGCAGGACAGGGAATAATTCACCCCTCCACTTT,CASSRTGNNSPLHF
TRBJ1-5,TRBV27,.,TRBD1,TGTGCCAGCAGTTCTGGACAGGGCAATCAGCCCCAGCATTTT,CASSSGQGNQPQHF
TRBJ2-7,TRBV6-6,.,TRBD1,TGTGCCAGCAGTCGCGGACAGGGGGGGTCCTACGAGCAGTACTTC,CASSRGQGGSYEQYF
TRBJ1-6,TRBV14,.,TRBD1,TGTGCCAGCAGCCCGACAGGGGCCCTTCGTGGACCCCTCCACTTT,CASSPTGALRGPLHF
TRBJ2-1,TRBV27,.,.,TGTGCCAGCAGTTTGTTTAGCTACAATGAGCAGTTCTTC,CASSLFSYNEQFF
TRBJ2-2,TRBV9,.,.,TGTGCCAGCAGCCGGAGCGGGGAGCTGTTTTTT,CASSRSGELFF
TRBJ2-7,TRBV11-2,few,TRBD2,TGTGCCAGCAGCTTGGCGGGGGGGGCTCCGGGCTACGAGCAGTACTTC,CASSLAGGAPGYEQYF
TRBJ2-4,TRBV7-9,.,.,TGTGCCAGCAGCTTAGGTTCCTTAAACATTCAGTACTTC,CASSLGSLNIQYF
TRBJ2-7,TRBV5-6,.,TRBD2,TGTGCCAGCAGCGACACCGGGACTAACCCCTACGAGCAGTACTTC,CASSDTGTNPYEQYF